Listed here is a single T cell receptor (beta chain). Its antigen is still unknown. Any history of autoimmune disease or systemic immunosuppression disqualified patients. Clones were sequenced by immunoSEQ multiplex PCR, and TCRdb holds only the in-frame ones, with some missing. The data show tens of thousands of clones, around 83% seen once. The source of the sample is a study of OX40 agonist ivuxolimab in advanced cancers. At the level of the study: The patients got ivuxolimab, which is an agonistic anti-OX40 (CD134) antibody. Earlier treatment with anti-PD-1, anti-PD-L1 or anti-CTLA-4 was permitted, and over 35% had received some.

The study, taken as a whole, reports: Dose levels from 0.1 to 3.0 mg/kg saw CD4+ and CD8+ blood T cells expand clonally by week 6.

Trimming stripped 7 bases from V and 2 bases from J, with 14 bases between. CDR1 is MNHNS, CDR2 SASEGT, per germline. This CDR3 has 14 residues. This chain connects TRBV6-1 to TRBJ1-2; a possible D gene is TRBD1 (6 bases). The specimen was CD4+ or CD8+ T cells sorted from blood, collected in a trial of the OX40 agonist ivuxolimab. The TCR sequence derives from an adult with an advanced solid tumor such as melanoma, head and neck, liver or kidney cancer. CDR3 coding DNA: TGTGCCAGCACTCTGGGACACGCGAACTATGGCTACACCTTC. Protein: CASTLGHANYGYTF.